The T cell receptor beta chain under discussion was sequenced for a study of blood T cell repertoires in COVID-19. About the study: PBMCs, B-cell-depleted T cells, or T cells provided the cDNA or gDNA that made up the material.

The repertoire was sequenced with immunoSEQ multiplex PCR; TCRdb's copy has only in-frame clones and lacks some. Of some 350,000 clones in the sample, 90% were seen once. Germline V lookup: CDR1 MNHEY, CDR2 SVGAGI. The germline V and J ends were trimmed by 6 bases and 7 bases, with 9 bases remaining between them. The CDR3 consists of 11 residues. The sequence came from a man aged 18 to 29 with active or convalescent COVID-19. This rearrangement joins TRBV6-5 to TRBJ1-2; the D gene is possibly TRBD1 (5 bases). The sequencing sample was made of peripheral blood. CDR3 amino acids: CASSRQGGYTF. The CDR3 DNA is TGTGCCAGCAGCCGCCAGGGTGGCTACACCTTC.